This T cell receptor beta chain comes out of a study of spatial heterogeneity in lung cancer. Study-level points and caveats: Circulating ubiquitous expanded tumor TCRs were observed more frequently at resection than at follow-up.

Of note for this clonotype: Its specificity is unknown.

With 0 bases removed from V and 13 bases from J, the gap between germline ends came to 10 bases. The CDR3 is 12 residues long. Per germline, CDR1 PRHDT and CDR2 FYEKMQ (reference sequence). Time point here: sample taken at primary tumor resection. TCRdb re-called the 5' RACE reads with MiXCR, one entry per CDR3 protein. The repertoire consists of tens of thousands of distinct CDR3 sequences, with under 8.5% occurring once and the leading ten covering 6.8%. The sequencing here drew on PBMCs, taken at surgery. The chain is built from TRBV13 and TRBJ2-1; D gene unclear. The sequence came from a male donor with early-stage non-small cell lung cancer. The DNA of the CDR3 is TGTGCCAGCAGCTTAGGGGGCGGAAGCCAGTTCTTC. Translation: CASSLGGGSQFF.